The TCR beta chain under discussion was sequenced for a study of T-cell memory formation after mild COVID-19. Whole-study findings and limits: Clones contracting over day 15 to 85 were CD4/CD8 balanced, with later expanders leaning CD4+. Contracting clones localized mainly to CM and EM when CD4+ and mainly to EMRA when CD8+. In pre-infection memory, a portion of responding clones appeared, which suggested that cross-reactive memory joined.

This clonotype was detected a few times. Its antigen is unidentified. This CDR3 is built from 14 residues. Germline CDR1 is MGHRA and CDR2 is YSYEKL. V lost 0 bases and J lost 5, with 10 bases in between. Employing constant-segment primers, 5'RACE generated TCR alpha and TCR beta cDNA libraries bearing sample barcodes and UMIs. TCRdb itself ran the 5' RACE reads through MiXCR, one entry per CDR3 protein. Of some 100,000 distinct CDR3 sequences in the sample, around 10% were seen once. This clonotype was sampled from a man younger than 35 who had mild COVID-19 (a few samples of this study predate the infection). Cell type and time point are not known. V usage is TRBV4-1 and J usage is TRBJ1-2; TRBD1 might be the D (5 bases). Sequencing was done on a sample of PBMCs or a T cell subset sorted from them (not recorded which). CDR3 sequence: CASSQEVTVYGYTF. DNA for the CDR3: TGCGCCAGCAGCCAAGAAGTGACAGTATATGGCTACACCTTC.